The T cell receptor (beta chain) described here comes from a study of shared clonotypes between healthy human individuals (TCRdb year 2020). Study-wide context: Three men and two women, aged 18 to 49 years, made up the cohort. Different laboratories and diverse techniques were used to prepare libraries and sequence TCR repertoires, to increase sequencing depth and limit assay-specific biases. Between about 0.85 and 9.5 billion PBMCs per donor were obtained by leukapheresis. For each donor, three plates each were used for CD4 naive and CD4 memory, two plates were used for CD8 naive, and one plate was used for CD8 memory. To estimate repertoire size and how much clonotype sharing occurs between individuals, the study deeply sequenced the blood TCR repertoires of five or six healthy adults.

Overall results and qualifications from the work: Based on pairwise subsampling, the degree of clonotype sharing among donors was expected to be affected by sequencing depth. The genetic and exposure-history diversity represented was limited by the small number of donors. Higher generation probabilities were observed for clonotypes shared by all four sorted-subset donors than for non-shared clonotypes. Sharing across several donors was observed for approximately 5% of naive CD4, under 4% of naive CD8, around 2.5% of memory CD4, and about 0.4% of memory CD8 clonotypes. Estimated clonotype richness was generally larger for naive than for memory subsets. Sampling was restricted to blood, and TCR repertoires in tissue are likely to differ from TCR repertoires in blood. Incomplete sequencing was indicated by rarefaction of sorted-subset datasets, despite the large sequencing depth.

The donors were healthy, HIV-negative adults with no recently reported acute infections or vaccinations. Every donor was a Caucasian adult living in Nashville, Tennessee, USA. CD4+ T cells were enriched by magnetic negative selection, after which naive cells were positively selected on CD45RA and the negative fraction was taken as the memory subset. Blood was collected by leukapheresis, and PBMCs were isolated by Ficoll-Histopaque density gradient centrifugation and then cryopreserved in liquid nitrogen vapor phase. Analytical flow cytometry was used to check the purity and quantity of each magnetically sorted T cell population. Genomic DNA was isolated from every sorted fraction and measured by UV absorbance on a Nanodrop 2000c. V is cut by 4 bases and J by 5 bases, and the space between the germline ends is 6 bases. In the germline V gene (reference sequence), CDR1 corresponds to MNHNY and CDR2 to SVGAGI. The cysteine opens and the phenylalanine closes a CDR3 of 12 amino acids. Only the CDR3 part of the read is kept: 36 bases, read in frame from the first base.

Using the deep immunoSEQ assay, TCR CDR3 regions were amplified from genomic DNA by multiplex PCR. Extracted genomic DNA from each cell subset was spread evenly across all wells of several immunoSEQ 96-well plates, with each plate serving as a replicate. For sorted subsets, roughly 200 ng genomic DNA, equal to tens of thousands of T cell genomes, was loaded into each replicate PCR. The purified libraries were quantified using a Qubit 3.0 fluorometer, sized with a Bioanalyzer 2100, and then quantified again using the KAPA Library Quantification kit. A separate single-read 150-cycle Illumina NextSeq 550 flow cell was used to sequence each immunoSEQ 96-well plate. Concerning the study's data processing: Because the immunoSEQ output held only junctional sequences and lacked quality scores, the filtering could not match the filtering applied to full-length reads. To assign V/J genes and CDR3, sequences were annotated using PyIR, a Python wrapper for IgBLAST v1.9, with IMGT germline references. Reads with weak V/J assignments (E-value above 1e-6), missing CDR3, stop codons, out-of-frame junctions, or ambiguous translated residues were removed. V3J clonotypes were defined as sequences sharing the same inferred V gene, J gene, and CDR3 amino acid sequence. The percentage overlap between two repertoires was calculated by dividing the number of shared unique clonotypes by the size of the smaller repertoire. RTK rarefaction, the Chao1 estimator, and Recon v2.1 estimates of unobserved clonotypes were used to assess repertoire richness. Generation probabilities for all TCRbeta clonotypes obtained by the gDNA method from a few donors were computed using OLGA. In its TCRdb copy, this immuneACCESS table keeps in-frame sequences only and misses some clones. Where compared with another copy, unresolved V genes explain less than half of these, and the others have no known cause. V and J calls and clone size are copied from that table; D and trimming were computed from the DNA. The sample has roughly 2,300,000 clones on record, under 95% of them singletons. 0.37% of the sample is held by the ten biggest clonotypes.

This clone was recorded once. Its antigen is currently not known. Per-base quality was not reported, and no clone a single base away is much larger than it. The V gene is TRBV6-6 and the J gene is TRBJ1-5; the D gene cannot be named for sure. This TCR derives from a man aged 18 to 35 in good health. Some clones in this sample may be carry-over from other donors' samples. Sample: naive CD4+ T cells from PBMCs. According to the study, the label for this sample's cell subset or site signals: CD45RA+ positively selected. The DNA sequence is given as TGTGCCAGCAGTTGGGAGGATCAGCCCCAGCATTTT. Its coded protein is CASSWEDQPQHF.